Shown below are 10 T cell receptor beta chains from a single sample sequenced in a study of OX40 agonist ivuxolimab in advanced cancers. The assay was immunoSEQ multiplex PCR, and TCRdb's table has in-frame clones only and misses some. The sample has around 80,000 clones, about 93% seen once. Here the sequenced sample was CD4+ or CD8+ T cells sorted from blood, taken in a trial of the OX40 agonist ivuxolimab. The receptor source for this set is an adult with an advanced solid tumor such as melanoma, head and neck, liver or kidney cancer.

The genes are TRBV7-6 and TRBJ2-3; D is unresolved. Per the germline V gene, CDR1 is SGHVS and CDR2 is FNYEAQ. The CDR3 extends over 15 amino acids. V lost 0 bases, J lost 2 bases, and 9 bases lay in between. CDR3 DNA sequence: TGTGCCAGCAGCTTAGCCGTGGAGCACACAGATACGCAGTATTTT. Translated, it gives CASSLAVEHTDTQYF. Full variable domain (rest looked up from reference TRBV7-6 and TRBJ2-3): GAGVSQSPRYKVTKRGQDVALRCDPISGHVSLYWYRQALGQGPEFLTYFNYEAQQDKSGLPNDRFSAERPEGSISTLTIQRTEQRDSAMYRCASSLAVEHTDTQYFGPGTRLTVL.

The chain uses TRBV4-3 and TRBJ2-1; a possible D gene is TRBD2 (6 bases). The CDR3 is made up of 17 amino acids. CDR1 and CDR2 from the germline V gene are LGHNA and YSLEER. The V and J ends lost 0 bases and 0 bases respectively, with 12 bases between them. CDR3 loop: CASSQDFGGSSYNEQFF. The CDR3 nucleotides read TGCGCCAGCAGCCAAGATTTTGGGGGGAGCTCCTACAATGAGCAGTTCTTC.

The chain is built from TRBV5-8 and TRBJ1-1, with D perhaps matching TRBD1 (6 bases). CDR1 is SGHTS and CDR2 is YDEGEE in the germline V gene. V was shortened by 0 bases and J by 7 bases, with 13 bases between the two germline ends. The length of the CDR3 is 14 residues. CDR3 nucleotides: TGTGCCAGCAGCTTGGATGGGGGGCCCGGTGAAGCTTTCTTT. Translating gives CASSLDGGPGEAFF.

V is TRBV4-3 and J is TRBJ1-1, with 7 bases aligning to TRBD1. V was clipped by 0 bases and J by 1 base; unmatched bases: 11. CDR1 LGHNA and CDR2 YSLEER come from the germline V gene. The CDR3 consists of 18 residues. The CDR3 DNA reads as TGCGCCAGCAGCCAAGATCTACAGGGGCGTTTGGGGAACACTGAAGCTTTCTTT. As protein: CASSQDLQGRLGNTEAFF.

The gene calls are TRBV2 and TRBJ1-1; no definite D call. Trimming took off 8 bases at V and 0 bases at J, with 16 bases between the two ends. In germline, CDR1 is SNHLY, CDR2 FYNNEI. This CDR3 spans 15 amino acids. The DNA for the CDR3 is TGTGCCAGCGGCGCAAGGGCCCGGATGAACACTGAAGCTTTCTTT. Translating gives CASGARARMNTEAFF.

The chain uses TRBV6-4 and TRBJ2-7, with 11 bases fitting TRBD1. Germline V gene data show CDR1 as MRHNA and CDR2 as SNTAGT. J gave up 4 bases and V 5 bases, and 7 bases lay outside the gene matches. There are 15 residues in the CDR3. CDR3 DNA sequence: TGTGCCAGCAGTCCCGGGACAGGGGGGAGATACGAGCAGTACTTC. Translation gives CASSPGTGGRYEQYF.

J is TRBJ2-1 and V is TRBV7-7; TRBD2 matches at 13 bases. The CDR3 runs 15 residues. Germline trimming cut 4 bases from V and 8 bases from J; bases unmatched to any gene: 5. Germline V gene sequence: CDR1 SSHAT, CDR2 FNYEAQ (reference sequence). CDR3 DNA sequence: TGTGCCAGCAGCTCCGGGACTAGCGGGGAGGATGAGCAGTTCTTC. Amino acids: CASSSGTSGEDEQFF. The whole variable domain, filled in from reference TRBV7-7 and TRBJ2-1, reads GAGVSQSPRYKVTKRGQDVTLRCDPISSHATLYWYQQALGQGPEFLTYFNYEAQPDKSGLPSDRFSAERPEGSISTLTIQRTEQRDSAMYRCASSSGTSGEDEQFFGPGTRLTVL.

The chain has TRBV15 and TRBJ1-2; 10 nucleotides align to TRBD1. The CDR3 runs to 15 residues. Germline loops: CDR1 LNHNV, CDR2 YYDKDF (reference sequence). Trimming at V came to 1 base and at J to 4 bases, leaving 3 bases not matched to a gene. The CDR3 coding sequence is TGTGCCACCAGCAGAGCGGGGACAGGGGTCTATGGCTACACCTTC. Its translation is CATSRAGTGVYGYTF.

This clone was counted a few times. The chain recombines TRBV30 with TRBJ1-1, with D unresolved. This CDR3 is 13 amino acids long. The V gene lost 3 bases and the J gene lost 1 base, with 9 bases spanning the gap. Looked up from germline, CDR1 is GTSNPN and CDR2 is SVGIG (reference sequence). The CDR3 region is CAWRYLGNTEAFF. The DNA of the CDR3 is TGTGCCTGGAGATACCTGGGGAACACTGAAGCTTTCTTT. Drawing the rest from reference TRBV30 and TRBJ1-1, the complete variable domain is SQTIHQWPATLVQPVGSPLSLECTVEGTSNPNLYWYRQAAGRGLQLLFYSVGIGQISSEVPQNLSASRPQDRQFILSSKKLLLSDSGFYLCAWRYLGNTEAFFGQGTRLTVV.

The J gene is TRBJ1-2, the V gene TRBV9; D perhaps matches TRBD1 (5 bases). V was pared by 0 bases and J by 0 bases, with 9 bases between. The CDR3 consists of 15 residues. Germline CDR1 and CDR2: SGDLS and YYNGEE. CDR3 DNA: TGTGCCAGCAGCGTAGGACAGACGGCTAACTATGGCTACACCTTC. This translates into CASSVGQTANYGYTF.